This TCR beta chain was sequenced in a study of identical twins. The study's findings and limits: Low generation probability was overrepresented in out-of-frame alpha sequences shared by twins.

TCRdb fed the 5' RACE reads into MiXCR, producing one record per CDR3 protein. The sample records approximately 500,000 distinct CDR3 sequences, about 15% being singletons. As regards this clonotype: What it binds is unknown.

This CDR3 contains 13 residues. Per germline, CDR1 KGHSH and CDR2 LQKENI. Trimming pared 5 bases from V and 7 bases from J, leaving 15 bases between. This sample also appeared in a second study, on yellow fever vaccine responses in identical twins.

This sequence joins TRBV18 and TRBJ2-7; D is perhaps TRBD1 (6 bases). The TCR was taken from a woman between 18 and 30 years old in good health. The sample taken for sequencing was CD4+ T cells sorted from blood. The chain's CDR3 is CASSSKDRLEQYF. In nucleotides, the CDR3 is TGTGCCAGCTCATCGAAGGACAGACTAGAGCAGTACTTC.